These 31 T cell receptor beta chains came from one sample sequenced in a study of T-cell memory formation after mild COVID-19 (dated by TCRdb to the early 2020s). The library was obtained by 5' RACE. TCRdb shows the sequencer as Illumina NovaSeq 6000. TCRdb applied fastp at Q25 and MiXCR to the public reads, then kept only in-frame beta chains. Each CDR3 protein appears once, grouped with its most common genes and DNA. The sample includes 90,000 to 120,000 distinct CDR3 sequences, with around 10% observed a single time. Approximately 40% of the sample belongs to the ten largest clones. The source material was PBMCs or a T cell subset sorted from them (not recorded which). These receptors were obtained from a man aged 18 to 29 who had mild COVID-19 (a few samples of this study predate the infection). The sample titles of this study are shuffled in the database, so cell type and time point are left out; the donor was told from shared clones.

This clonotype was recorded a few times. This chain joins TRBV3-1 and TRBJ1-1, with D perhaps TRBD1 (5 bases). The germline V gene encodes CDR1 LGHDT and CDR2 YNNKEL (reference sequence). This CDR3 has 14 residues. V lost 5 bases and J lost 4, with 14 bases in between. CDR3 nucleotide sequence: TGTGCCAGCAGCGTTCCGGGGCTAGGCACTGAAGCTTTCTTT. This codes for CASSVPGLGTEAFF.

The sample holds many counts of this clonotype. This chain links TRBV24-1 with TRBJ1-1; D not resolved. Between the trimmed V and J ends, which lost 3 bases and 6 bases, there was a span of 7 bases. This CDR3 contains 12 residues. Per the germline V gene, CDR1 is KGHDR and CDR2 is SFDVKD. The CDR3 bases are TGTGCCACCAGTGATGGGGTGGCTGAAGCTTTCTTT. It codes for CATSDGVAEAFF.

This clonotype was seen a handful of times. This rearrangement joins TRBV4-3 to TRBJ1-2, with 7 nucleotides matching TRBD1. Germline V CDR1 and CDR2: LGHNA, YSLEER. Trimming removed 1 base from V and 0 bases from J; junction bases left unmatched: 5. There are 16 residues in the CDR3. The CDR3 protein is CASSQGTGDTNYGYTF. Here the CDR3 DNA reads TGCGCCAGCAGCCAAGGGACAGGCGATACTAACTATGGCTACACCTTC.

This clonotype showed up just a few times. J is TRBJ2-5 and V is TRBV7-2; 7 nucleotides align to TRBD1. The V and J ends lost 2 bases and 3 bases, in that order; junction bases with no gene match: 6. Germline lookup yields CDR1 SGHTA and CDR2 FQGNSA. The CDR3 extends over 15 amino acids. The CDR3 protein is CASSLKGTAKETQYF. The CDR3 DNA sequence: TGTGCCAGCAGCTTAAAAGGGACAGCAAAAGAGACCCAGTACTTC.

The chain joins TRBV29-1 to TRBJ2-1; D may be TRBD2 (6 bases). Per the germline V gene, CDR1 is SQVTM and CDR2 is ANQGSEA. This CDR3 comprises 16 residues. Between the trimmed V and J ends, which lost 4 bases and 8 bases, there was a span of 24 bases. CDR3 nucleotide sequence: TGCAGCGTTGGTATTCTAGGCGGGGCCCACGAGGATGAGCAGTTCTTC. Its protein product is CSVGILGGAHEDEQFF.

This clonotype has just a few counts. The V call is TRBV6-2 or TRBV6-3, the J call TRBJ2-7, with D perhaps matching TRBD1 (6 bases). The CDR3 is 15 residues long. V was clipped by 2 bases and J by 5 bases, with 16 bases between them. Germline lookup yields CDR1 MNHEY and CDR2 SVGEGT. The CDR3 reads CASSYEVDPGDEQYF. The CDR3 coding sequence is TGTGCCAGCAGTTACGAGGTGGACCCAGGGGACGAGCAGTACTTC.

This clonotype was counted at least ten times. The chain carries TRBV12-3 or TRBV12-4 and TRBJ1-6; D unclear. Trimming shortened V by 3 bases and J by 5 bases, and 11 bases separated the two germline ends. There are 15 residues in the CDR3. The CDR3 coding sequence is TGTGCCAGCAGTTTGGGCCAGTCTAATAATTCACCCCTCCACTTT. This translates into CASSLGQSNNSPLHF.

This clonotype was seen more than once but under ten times. The chain uses TRBV4-3 and TRBJ2-1; D is perhaps TRBD1 (5 bases). Trimming cost V 8 bases and J 5 bases, with 19 bases left between them. This CDR3 spans 15 amino acids. Germline loops: CDR1 LGHNA, CDR2 YSLEER. CDR3 in DNA: TGCGCCAGCTCGCCGACTTTTCAGGGTAACAATGAGCAGTTCTTC. Its protein is CASSPTFQGNNEQFF.

The chain links TRBV4-2 to TRBJ1-3; D not resolved. From germline, CDR1 is LGHNA and CDR2 YNFKEQ. V lost 2 bases and J 0 bases, leaving 11 bases between the germline ends. The CDR3 runs 16 residues. The CDR3, as DNA: TGTGCCAGCAGCCAACTCAGATACTTCTCTGGAAACACCATATATTTT. Protein sequence: CASSQLRYFSGNTIYF.

The J gene is TRBJ2-7, the V gene TRBV5-5; 14 positions match TRBD2. V trimming: 0 bases; J trimming: 0 bases; junction bases outside the gene matches: 5. Per the germline V gene, CDR1 is SGHKS and CDR2 is YYEKEE (reference sequence). This CDR3 contains 18 residues. CDR3 residues: CASSLETSGGAGSYEQYF. The CDR3 DNA is TGTGCCAGCAGCTTGGAGACTAGCGGGGGGGCCGGCTCCTACGAGCAGTACTTC.

CDR3 sequence (DNA): TGCGCCAGCAGGAAGTCGACAGGGCTGGATAGAACCCTCCACTTT. Protein: CASRKSTGLDRTLHF. The chain recombines TRBV4-3 with TRBJ1-6; 7 bases are shared with TRBD1. The ends lost 6 bases at V and 14 bases at J; junction bases unmatched: 16. The germline V gene has CDR1 LGHNA and CDR2 YSLEER. This CDR3 has 15 amino acids.

A few counts support this clonotype. This chain connects TRBV10-2 to TRBJ2-2, with D unclear. The CDR3 spans 14 residues. Germline V lookup: CDR1 WSHSY, CDR2 SAAADI. V lost 11 bases to trimming and J lost 4 bases, with 17 bases between them. As DNA, the CDR3 is TGCGCCTATTCGGCTGGAGCTAGCACCGGGGAGCTGTTTTTT. As protein: CAYSAGASTGELFF.

This clonotype was observed a few times. The chain couples TRBV3-1 to TRBJ2-3; 9 bases align to TRBD2. This CDR3 comprises 17 residues. CDR1 is LGHDT, CDR2 YNNKEL, per germline (reference sequence). The J segment lost 6 bases and the V segment lost 0 bases, leaving 10 bases of the junction unmatched. CDR3 amino acids: CASSQDLAGGPRDTQYF. The CDR3 nucleotides are TGTGCCAGCAGCCAAGATTTGGCGGGGGGGCCAAGGGATACGCAGTATTTT.

The J gene is TRBJ2-1, the V gene TRBV7-3, with 9 bases identical to TRBD2. The CDR3 has 17 residues. V shed 5 bases, J shed 2 bases, and the junction held 10 bases outside the gene matches. The germline gives CDR1 SGHTA, CDR2 FQGTGA. CDR3 amino acids: CASSAHSERGAYNEQFF. In DNA form, the CDR3 reads TGTGCCAGCAGCGCACACTCTGAGCGGGGGGCCTACAATGAGCAGTTCTTC.

The table lists this clonotype with many counts. This sequence joins TRBV7-9 and TRBJ1-1; D is uncertain. The CDR3 is 12 residues long. Germline V gene lookup returns CDR1 SEHNR and CDR2 FQNEAQ (reference sequence). The germline V and J ends were trimmed by 0 bases and 11 bases, with 10 bases remaining between them. As DNA, the CDR3 is TGTGCCAGCAGCTTAGCGTCGGCGGGCGCTTTCTTT. Protein sequence: CASSLASAGAFF.

The chain carries TRBV9 and TRBJ2-7, with TRBD1 matching over 7 bases. The CDR3 is 15 amino acids. Germline lookup yields CDR1 SGDLS and CDR2 YYNGEE. J was trimmed by 0 bases and V by 4 bases; bases with no gene match: 7. CDR3 amino acids: CASSQGQKNSYEQYF. The CDR3 DNA reads TGTGCCAGCAGCCAGGGACAGAAAAACTCCTACGAGCAGTACTTC.

V is TRBV19 and J is TRBJ1-2; 10 bases match TRBD1. The V gene's germline CDR1 is LNHDA and CDR2 SQIVND (reference sequence). The length of the CDR3 is 14 residues. V gave up 2 bases and J gave up 6 bases; unmatched junction bases: 3. Here the CDR3 DNA reads TGTGCCAGTAGTATAATCGGACAGGGGGATGGCTACACCTTC. Translation: CASSIIGQGDGYTF.

The chain uses TRBV12-3 or TRBV12-4 and TRBJ2-3, with a tentative D call TRBD2 (6 bases). V lost 5 bases to trimming and J lost 3 bases, with 18 bases between them. The CDR3 sequence is 16 residues long. Written as DNA, the CDR3 is TGTGCCAGCAGTCTGCTATCTAGCGTGGGGACAGATACGCAGTATTTT. This sequence encodes CASSLLSSVGTDTQYF.

The chain is built from TRBV7-3 and TRBJ1-1; D remains ambiguous. Germline values: CDR1 SGHTA, CDR2 FQGTGA. This CDR3 contains 16 residues. V was trimmed by 0 bases and J by 4 bases, leaving 15 bases between them. The CDR3 spells CASSLTGSSMITEAFF. The CDR3 DNA reads as TGTGCCAGCAGCTTAACAGGGTCGTCGATGATCACTGAAGCTTTCTTT.

This clonotype has a count of ten or more. The V gene is TRBV6-2 or TRBV6-3, the J gene TRBJ2-1; 7 nucleotides match TRBD2. CDR1 is MNHEY and CDR2 is SVGEGT in the germline V gene. The CDR3 contains 13 residues. V lost 7 bases, J lost 8 bases, and 8 bases stayed unmatched. The CDR3 is CASTPGGTYEQFF. Written as DNA, the CDR3 is TGTGCCAGCACTCCGGGGGGAACGTATGAGCAGTTCTTC.

This chain uses TRBV20-1 with TRBJ2-3; tentatively, D is TRBD2 (5 bases). There are 12 residues in the CDR3. CDR1 is DFQATT, CDR2 SNEGSKA, per germline (reference sequence). Trimming stripped 6 bases from V and 4 bases from J, with 11 bases between. CDR3 sequence: CSATSVPDTQYF. The CDR3 DNA sequence: TGCAGTGCAACTAGTGTCCCAGATACGCAGTATTTT.

This clonotype was counted a single time. The rearrangement links TRBV12-3 or TRBV12-4 to TRBJ1-5; no clear D. V was trimmed by 3 bases and J by 3 bases, leaving 9 bases between them. The CDR3 runs to 14 residues. CDR3 nucleotides: TGTGCCAGCAGTTTTCAAGGTCTCAATCAGCCCCAGCATTTT. It codes for CASSFQGLNQPQHF.

The chain combines TRBV19 with TRBJ1-5; TRBD1 agrees at 10 bases. This CDR3 is built from 14 residues. Germline V lookup: CDR1 LNHDA, CDR2 SQIVND (reference sequence). Trimming at V came to 5 bases and at J to 5 bases, leaving 3 bases not matched to a gene. The CDR3 here is CASSGGTGDQPQHF. In DNA, the CDR3 is TGTGCCAGTAGTGGAGGGACAGGGGATCAGCCCCAGCATTTT.

J is TRBJ1-2 and V is TRBV14; 8 positions match TRBD1. Losses at the gene ends were 4 bases for V and 7 bases for J; bases not matched to a gene: 11. The CDR3 consists of 15 residues. Germline V lookup: CDR1 SGHDN, CDR2 FVKESK. The CDR3 sequence is CASSPLGQALRGYTF. The CDR3 DNA follows: TGTGCCAGCAGCCCCCTGGGACAGGCCCTCCGTGGCTACACCTTC.

The chain links TRBV12-3 or TRBV12-4 to TRBJ2-1; 8 positions agree with TRBD2. The V segment lost 2 bases and the J segment 8 bases; nucleotides outside the gene matches: 8. This CDR3 has 15 residues. Written as DNA, the CDR3 is TGTGCCAGCAGTTTATACAGCGGGGGCACGGATGAGCAGTTCTTC. Its protein product is CASSLYSGGTDEQFF.

The chain recombines TRBV7-3 with TRBJ1-2; a possible D gene is TRBD1 (6 bases). From germline, CDR1 is SGHTA and CDR2 FQGTGA. CDR3 length: 15 amino acids. V was pared by 6 bases and J by 7 bases, with 21 bases between. CDR3 residues: CASSQVGGLSAGYTF. As DNA, the CDR3 is TGTGCCAGCAGTCAGGTCGGGGGGCTGTCGGCTGGCTACACCTTC.

V usage is TRBV7-6 and J usage is TRBJ2-2, with D possibly matching TRBD1 (6 bases). Germline CDR1 SGHVS, CDR2 FNYEAQ. V lost 4 bases and J lost 6, with 18 bases in between. The CDR3 contains 16 residues. Here the CDR3 reads CASSSPTQGMAGELFF. For the CDR3, the DNA is TGTGCCAGCAGCTCACCAACGCAGGGGATGGCCGGGGAGCTGTTTTTT.

This clonotype was counted a few times. This chain links TRBV7-3 with TRBJ2-3; 11 positions agree with TRBD2. The germline CDR1 and CDR2 sequences are SGHTA and FQGTGA. Trimming at V came to 5 bases and at J to 5 bases, leaving 6 bases not matched to a gene. This CDR3 is built from 15 residues. The CDR3 protein is CASSASGGRGDTQYF. CDR3 coding DNA: TGTGCCAGCAGCGCTAGCGGGGGGAGGGGAGATACGCAGTATTTT. Looking up the rest from reference TRBV7-3 and TRBJ2-3 gives the full variable domain: GAGVSQTPSNKVTEKGKYVELRCDPISGHTALYWYRQSLGQGPEFLIYFQGTGAADDSGLPNDRFFAVRPEGSVSTLKIQRTERGDSAVYLCASSASGGRGDTQYFGPGTRLTVL.

This clonotype was seen a few times. The rearrangement joins TRBV24-1 to TRBJ1-1; TRBD1 might be the D (5 bases). Germline lookup yields CDR1 KGHDR and CDR2 SFDVKD. Deletions cut 0 bases from V and 4 bases from J, with 11 bases between. The CDR3 covers 15 residues. This CDR3 reads CATSDLAQGPTEAFF. DNA of the CDR3: TGTGCCACCAGTGATTTGGCCCAGGGCCCCACTGAAGCTTTCTTT.

This clonotype was found a few times. The genes are TRBV7-9 and TRBJ2-3, with 11 nucleotides matching TRBD2. In germline, CDR1 is SEHNR, CDR2 FQNEAQ (reference sequence). Losses at the gene ends were 5 bases for V and 0 bases for J; bases not matched to a gene: 7. The CDR3 loop spans 17 amino acids. CDR3 coding DNA: TGTGCCAGCAGCCCGAAAGGACTAGCGGGTAGCACAGATACGCAGTATTTT. Amino acid sequence: CASSPKGLAGSTDTQYF.

This clonotype has only a few counts. The V gene is TRBV30, the J gene TRBJ2-7; 9 bases match TRBD1. Per germline, CDR1 GTSNPN and CDR2 SVGIG (reference sequence). This CDR3 region has 13 residues. Trimming removed 3 bases from V and 5 bases from J; junction bases left unmatched: 5. The CDR3 DNA is TGTGCCTGGAGAAGGACAGGGGCACACGAGCAGTACTTC. Translation gives CAWRRTGAHEQYF.